The next 2 T cell receptor beta chains were all read from a single sample in a study of early stage breast cancer tumors. Clones were sequenced by immunoSEQ multiplex PCR, and TCRdb holds only the in-frame ones, with some missing. In the table there are tens of thousands of clones, just under 80% of which are singletons. Sequencing was performed on blood. The receptor set was obtained from a middle-aged person with breast cancer.

This rearrangement joins TRBV11-2 to TRBJ2-7, with D maybe TRBD1 (5 bases). This CDR3 contains 15 residues. The germline gives CDR1 SGHAT, CDR2 FQNNGV. V was pared by 6 bases and J by 0 bases, with 15 bases between. The CDR3 loop reads CASSPGAFSSYEQYF. The CDR3, as DNA: TGTGCCAGCAGTCCTGGGGCTTTCAGCTCCTACGAGCAGTACTTC.

This clone has only a few counts. The chain links TRBV6-1 to TRBJ2-7, with D unresolved. The CDR3 spans 11 residues. V was shortened by 10 bases and J by 0 bases, with 7 bases between the two germline ends. Germline V gives CDR1 MNHNS, CDR2 SASEGT. The CDR3 nucleotides read TGTGCCAACTCGGACTCCTACGAGCAGTACTTC. This encodes CANSDSYEQYF.